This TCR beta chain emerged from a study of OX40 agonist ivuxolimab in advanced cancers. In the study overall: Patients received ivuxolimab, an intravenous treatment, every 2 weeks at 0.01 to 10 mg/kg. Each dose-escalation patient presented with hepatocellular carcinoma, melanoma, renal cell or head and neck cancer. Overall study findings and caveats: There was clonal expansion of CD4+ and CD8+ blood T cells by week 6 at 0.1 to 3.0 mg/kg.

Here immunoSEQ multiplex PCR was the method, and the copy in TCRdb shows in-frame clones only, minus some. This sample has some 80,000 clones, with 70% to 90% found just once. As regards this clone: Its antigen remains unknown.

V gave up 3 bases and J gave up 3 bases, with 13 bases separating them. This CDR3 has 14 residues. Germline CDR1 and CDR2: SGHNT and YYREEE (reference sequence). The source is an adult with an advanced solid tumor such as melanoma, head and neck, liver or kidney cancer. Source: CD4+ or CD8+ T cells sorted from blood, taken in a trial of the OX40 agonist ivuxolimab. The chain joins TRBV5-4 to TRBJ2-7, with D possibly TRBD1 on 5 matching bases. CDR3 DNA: TGTGCCAGCAGCTCCCACCCCGACAGCTACGAGCAGTACTTC. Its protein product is CASSSHPDSYEQYF.